This T cell receptor (beta chain) was captured by sequencing in a study of PD-1 blockade in classical Hodgkin lymphoma (dated by TCRdb to 2018 to 2021). A note on the overall study: Nivolumab dosing was 3 mg/kg intravenously every 2 weeks, continuing until either disease progression or unacceptable toxicity. The study used TCR beta sequencing and CyTOF to define a peripheral blood immune signature of response to PD-1 blockade in classical Hodgkin lymphoma. The research as a whole found: Newly diagnosed patients were reported to have lower baseline TCR diversity than healthy donors, and relapsed/refractory patients were reported to have lower baseline TCR diversity still. Trial patients with a complete response had baseline diversity similar to that of newly diagnosed patients, while partial responders and progressors had significantly lower diversity. CD4+ but not CD8+ TCR diversity rose significantly by C4D1 (p=0.0027 vs p=0.16), most apparent in complete responders (p=0.02). Diversity was lower in patients who began nivolumab less than 1 year after ASCT, so these patients were left out of later analyses to avoid confounding by immune reconstitution. Only a single clinical trial cohort was studied, and what caused the repertoire differences, possibly disease activity or prior therapy, remained undefined.

Concerning this clone itself: No cognate antigen has been identified for it. No quality values exist for individual bases; no much larger clone is one base distant.

The meaning of the sample's time point label: cycle 2 day 1 (C2D1) of nivolumab. Every trial patient had relapsed following autologous stem cell transplantation, and prior brentuximab vedotin exposure was what differed among cohorts A, B and C. The trial cohort was composed of about 58 patients with relapsed/refractory classical Hodgkin lymphoma, for whom complete response, partial response or progressive disease was recorded as best overall response. Single-agent nivolumab was administered to trial patients in the multi-cohort phase II CheckMate 205 trial. An independent review committee assessed best overall response by applying the 2007 International Working Group response criteria. PBMCs from the trial were collected at three points: immediately before nivolumab initiation (C1D1), and during therapy at cycle 2 day 1 and cycle 4 day 1. Peripheral blood was collected in 8 mL Vacutainer Cell Preparation Tubes, from which PBMCs were isolated by centrifugation and then cryopreserved.

Genomic DNA was isolated using the Qiagen DNeasy kit from unsorted PBMCs as well as from negatively selected CD4+ and CD8+ fractions. TCR beta CDR3 regions were subjected to amplification by immunoSEQ multiplex PCR with primers that anneal to V and J segments. Amplification bias was minimized using a synthetic immune receptor repertoire, and residual bias was removed computationally after sequencing. The paper's data handling went like this. Repertoire diversity was quantified as the Shannon entropy index using custom Python scripts. The unsorted, CD4+ and CD8+ repertoires were each analyzed separately, with the exception of combined analyses, where CD4+ and CD8+ sequences were merged in silico. Clonal expansion was defined as at least a 2-fold frequency increase after treatment relative to C1D1, with a pseudocount of 0.5 for undetected baseline clones. Singleton clones were defined as clones with 0 or 1 copy at C1D1, and non-singleton clones were defined as clones with 2 or more copies. Clones expanded in unsorted samples were assigned a CD4+, CD8+ or unknown annotation through matching of protein sequences in sorted samples from the same patient. Diversity changes from C1D1 to C4D1 were tested in paired samples using Wilcoxon tests. Held by TCRdb, this immuneACCESS table contains in-frame sequences only and omits some clones. Under half of the omission traces to an unresolved V gene where checked; the cause of the rest is unknown. The DNA gave D and trimming, while V, J and clone size come from that table. The table for this sample lists about 93,000 clones; about nine tenths of them were counted only once. The biggest ten clones account for roughly 3% of the sample.

The CDR3 spans 14 residues, from the cysteine through the phenylalanine. Only CDR3 DNA is held: 42 bases, read in frame from base 1. CDR1 and CDR2 are read off the germline V gene as SNHLY and FYNNEI. The V and J segments used are TRBV2 and TRBJ2-5, with 8 bases matching TRBD1. The J call could be wrong; TRBJ2-7 is a better fit for the DNA end. This material consisted of peripheral blood mononuclear cells (PBMCs), taken before the second cycle of nivolumab. The clonotype originates from a human donor with classical Hodgkin lymphoma. The DNA sequence reads TGTGCCAGCAGTGAGGTAGGACAGGGCTACGAGCAGTACTTC. It is translated as CASSEVGQGYEQYF.